Following are 18 T cell receptor beta chains from one sample sequenced in a study of CD8 T cells in Susac syndrome (dated by TCRdb to the late 2010s). The library was produced with the immunoSEQ multiplex PCR assay. RNA was extracted with the RNeasy kit and about 0.45 to 1 ug was reverse transcribed using random hexamers. TCRdb trimmed public reads at Q25 via fastp, called clones via MiXCR and kept in-frame beta chains. Every distinct CDR3 protein forms one entry, paired with its most common genes and DNA. The sample has about 94,000 distinct CDR3 sequences on record, about 95% of them singletons. The ten biggest clones cover 0.3% of the sample. Sequencing used CD4+ T cells from PBMCs. All receptors come from a human donor with Susac syndrome.

Here the CDR3 reads CASSEQGEDYGYTF. The CDR3 DNA sequence: TGTGCCAGCTCAGAACAGGGGGAGGACTATGGCTACACCTTC. This chain connects TRBV18 to TRBJ1-2; TRBD1 agrees at 8 bases. The CDR3 spans 14 residues. With V trimmed by 5 bases and J by 3 bases, 5 bases remained unmatched. Germline V lookup: CDR1 KGHSH, CDR2 LQKENI.

The chain links TRBV2 to TRBJ1-5; unclear D gene. The CDR3 runs to 14 residues. The germline V gene has CDR1 SNHLY and CDR2 FYNNEI. V gave up 7 bases and J gave up 0 bases, with 10 bases separating them. In DNA form, the CDR3 reads TGTGCCAGCATGGAAGGACCTAGCAATCAGCCCCAGCATTTT. Its protein product is CASMEGPSNQPQHF.

The rearrangement uses TRBV25-1 and TRBJ2-3, with TRBD2 matching 11 bases. There are 18 residues in the CDR3. CDR1 and CDR2 (germline): MGHDK, SYGVNS. The V segment lost 2 bases and the J segment 0 bases; nucleotides outside the gene matches: 7. The CDR3 is CASSETRGTSGSTDTQYF. CDR3 sequence (DNA): TGTGCCAGCAGTGAAACGCGGGGGACTAGCGGTAGCACAGATACGCAGTATTTT.

The V and J genes are TRBV28 and TRBJ2-7, with 13 positions matching TRBD2. From germline, CDR1 is MDHEN and CDR2 SYDVKM. The CDR3 loop spans 15 amino acids. J lost 8 bases, V lost 3 bases, and 7 bases had no gene match. CDR3 sequence reads: CASSFRTSGGTKQYF. As DNA, the CDR3 is TGTGCCAGCAGTTTCCGGACTAGCGGGGGTACGAAGCAGTACTTC.

V and J are TRBV11-2 and TRBJ2-2, with D perhaps assigned TRBD1 or TRBD2 (5 bases each). Germline V CDR1 and CDR2: SGHAT, FQNNGV. The CDR3 consists of 15 residues. Trimming stripped 1 base from V and 6 bases from J, with 12 bases between. This chain's CDR3 is CASSLVWGSAGELFF. The CDR3 DNA is TGTGCCAGCAGCTTAGTCTGGGGGTCGGCCGGGGAGCTGTTTTTT. The whole variable domain, filled in from reference TRBV11-2 and TRBJ2-2, reads EAGVAQSPRYKIIEKRQSVAFWCNPISGHATLYWYQQILGQGPKLLIQFQNNGVVDDSQLPKDRFSAERLKGVDSTLKIQPAKLEDSAVYLCASSLVWGSAGELFFGEGSRLTVL.

The V gene is TRBV25-1, the J gene TRBJ2-7, with 9 bases aligning to TRBD1. In germline, CDR1 is MGHDK, CDR2 SYGVNS. Losses at the gene ends were 7 bases for V and 3 bases for J; bases not matched to a gene: 1. CDR3 length: 12 amino acids. The CDR3 region has the DNA TGTGCCAGCACGGGACAGGGCTACGAGCAGTACTTC. Amino acid sequence: CASTGQGYEQYF.

The chain combines TRBV6-5 with TRBJ1-1, with TRBD1 identical over 9 bases. The V and J ends lost 0 bases and 0 bases, in that order; junction bases with no gene match: 8. The length of the CDR3 is 18 residues. In germline, CDR1 is MNHEY, CDR2 SVGAGI. The CDR3, as DNA: TGTGCCAGCAGTTACTCCGGGACAGGGTTTTCCATGAACACTGAAGCTTTCTTT. Its protein is CASSYSGTGFSMNTEAFF.

The chain combines TRBV7-2 with TRBJ2-1; 9 bases match TRBD1. The ends lost 3 bases at V and 7 bases at J; junction bases unmatched: 4. The germline V gene has CDR1 SGHTA and CDR2 FQGNSA. This CDR3 comprises 14 residues. The DNA for the CDR3 is TGTGCCAGCAGCTTCACAGGGGGCAGGAATGAGCAGTTCTTC. Protein: CASSFTGGRNEQFF.

The count of this clonotype is one. The V call is TRBV25-1, the J call TRBJ2-5, with D tentatively TRBD1 or TRBD2 (5 bases each). V dropped 4 bases and J dropped 7 bases, with 13 bases sitting between them. The CDR3 spans 13 residues. CDR1 MGHDK and CDR2 SYGVNS come from the germline V gene. The CDR3: CASSGGTRGTQYF. In DNA form, the CDR3 reads TGTGCCAGCAGTGGGGGGACGAGGGGGACCCAGTACTTC.

The rearrangement links TRBV25-1 to TRBJ2-2; TRBD1 aligns across 11 bases. The germline V gene encodes CDR1 MGHDK and CDR2 SYGVNS. V shed 6 bases, J shed 6 bases, and the junction held 9 bases outside the gene matches. This CDR3 has 16 residues. CDR3 in amino acids: CASRPRRGQGAGELFF. The CDR3 nucleotides are TGTGCCAGCAGGCCGCGCCGGGGACAGGGGGCCGGGGAGCTGTTTTTT.

The rearrangement links TRBV5-5 to TRBJ1-2; TRBD1 agrees at 9 bases. Germline V gives CDR1 SGHKS, CDR2 YYEKEE (reference sequence). This CDR3 comprises 15 residues. J gave up 6 bases and V 5 bases, and 11 bases lay outside the gene matches. CDR3 region: CASRGQGFQGHGYTF. The CDR3 DNA follows: TGTGCCAGCAGAGGACAGGGGTTTCAGGGGCATGGCTACACCTTC.

The chain recombines TRBV10-3 with TRBJ2-5; D is unclear. Between the trimmed V and J ends, which lost 2 bases and 4 bases, there was a span of 2 bases. Germline lookup yields CDR1 ENHRY and CDR2 SYGVKD. This CDR3 spans 11 amino acids. Here the CDR3 reads CAISERETQYF. As DNA, the CDR3 is TGTGCCATCAGTGAGAGAGAGACCCAGTACTTC.

V gene TRBV7-8 combines with J gene TRBJ2-5, with D perhaps TRBD1 or TRBD2 (5 bases each). The CDR3 loop spans 13 amino acids. The germline V and J ends were trimmed by 6 bases and 4 bases, with 12 bases remaining between them. Per the germline V gene, CDR1 is SGHVS and CDR2 is FQNEAQ. The CDR3 region is CASSREGRETQYF. CDR3 in DNA: TGTGCCAGCAGTCGCGAGGGGAGAGAGACCCAGTACTTC.

The CDR3 sequence is CASSSPSGGENEQFF. CDR3 coding DNA: TGTGCCAGCAGTTCCCCTAGCGGGGGGGAAAATGAGCAGTTCTTC. V is TRBV7-2 and J is TRBJ2-1; 12 bases match TRBD2. Germline values: CDR1 SGHTA, CDR2 FQGNSA. The V segment lost 6 bases and the J segment 7 bases; nucleotides outside the gene matches: 7. This CDR3 region has 15 residues.

The rearrangement joins TRBV6-2 or TRBV6-3 to TRBJ2-7; D gene unclear. This CDR3 is 11 amino acids long. V lost 2 bases and J lost 7, with 6 bases in between. Germline V gives CDR1 MNHEY, CDR2 SVGEGT. CDR3 residues: CASSYPREQYF. The CDR3 DNA reads as TGTGCCAGCAGTTACCCCAGGGAGCAGTACTTC.

The chain couples TRBV30 to TRBJ1-5, with 7 bases matching TRBD1. Germline V gene sequence: CDR1 GTSNPN, CDR2 SVGIG (reference sequence). There are 14 residues in the CDR3. V lost 2 bases and J lost 6; bases outside the gene matches: 7. CDR3 loop: CAWSTDRVRQPQHF. CDR3 sequence (DNA): TGTGCCTGGAGTACCGACAGGGTTCGTCAGCCCCAGCATTTT.

The chain is built from TRBV12-3 or TRBV12-4 and TRBJ2-3; 7 nucleotides agree with TRBD2. V lost 5 bases and J lost 1; bases outside the gene matches: 9. This CDR3 has 16 residues. Here the CDR3 reads CASSPSWGGGTDTQYF. CDR3 coding DNA: TGTGCCAGCAGTCCTTCATGGGGAGGGGGCACAGATACGCAGTATTTT.

The genes are TRBV30 and TRBJ2-5; the D gene is possibly TRBD1 (6 bases). The CDR3 extends over 12 amino acids. Trimming shortened V by 5 bases and J by 5 bases, and 12 bases separated the two germline ends. Looked up from germline, CDR1 is GTSNPN and CDR2 is SVGIG (reference sequence). DNA for the CDR3: TGTGCCTGGGGGAACCAGGGGGAGACCCAGTACTTC. Encoded protein: CAWGNQGETQYF.